This T cell receptor beta chain originates from a study of cytomegalovirus exposure and HLA in healthy donors. Study summary: It was reported in a later analysis that the same platform had been used for the 120 validation repertoires as for the approximately 700 first-cohort repertoires.

With 5 bases removed from V and 6 bases from J, the gap between germline ends came to 16 bases. The V gene's germline CDR1 is PRHDT and CDR2 FYEKMQ (reference sequence). This CDR3 spans 14 amino acids. Study-level points and caveats: A list of 164 TCR beta chains associated with cytomegalovirus was given. In a later analysis, first-cohort TCR clusters were found to tend to co-occur in the 120 validation repertoires. Researchers reported that a few CMV-associated chains were confirmed in vitro as CMV antigen-specific.

Method: immunoSEQ multiplex PCR; TCRdb's copy keeps in-frame clones and lacks some. In the table there are some 88,000 clones, 96% of which are singletons. On this clone itself: Antigen specificity is unknown.

Sequenced: PBMCs. The source is a young man in good health and CMV-seronegative. The chain uses TRBV13 and TRBJ1-2, with D perhaps TRBD1 (5 bases). CDR3: CASSARLKGDGYTF. The CDR3 DNA sequence: TGTGCCAGCAGCGCGCGGCTGAAAGGGGATGGCTACACCTTC. Using reference TRBV13 and TRBJ1-2 for the parts outside the CDR3, the full variable domain is AAGVIQSPRHLIKEKRETATLKCYPIPRHDTVYWYQQGPGQDPQFLISFYEKMQSDKGSIPDRFSAQQFSDYHSELNMSSLELGDSALYFCASSARLKGDGYTFGSGTRLTVV.